The clone carrying this T cell receptor beta chain was recorded once. This record comes from a study of blood T cells in healthy people across ages. Germline CDR1 reads SGHRS; CDR2 reads YFSETQ. This CDR3 contains 15 residues. V was trimmed by 4 bases and J by 1 base, leaving 11 bases between them. PCR was performed a second time for about 7 to 12 cycles using a sample-barcoded 5' primer and a J-beta primer mix. TCRdb re-derived calls from the 5' RACE reads in MiXCR, one entry per CDR3 protein. The sample records around 700,000 distinct CDR3 sequences, around a quarter being singletons. These data also featured in a second study, about T cells of mothers and their children. Turning to that study: Comparable shaping of TCR recombination output by thymic selection was observed in related and unrelated pairs.

The chain is built from TRBV5-1 and TRBJ2-2; D is unclear. Sequenced: blood. The sequence was obtained from a boy between 10 and 17 years old in good health. Written as DNA, the CDR3 is TGCGCCAGCAGCCCGACCTTGGGGAACACCGGGGAGCTGTTTTTT. Translating it yields CASSPTLGNTGELFF.